This T cell receptor beta chain was observed in a study of T cells in Graves' hyperthyroidism and ophthalmopathy. Germline V gene lookup returns CDR1 SEHNR and CDR2 FQNEAQ (reference sequence). The CDR3 is 13 residues long. In this sample, this clonotype turned up once. At one of its ends the junction is not consistent with the germline gene, which may arise from a read error. Amplification of TCR beta CDR3 regions was performed using RNA transcripts as template. Carried out on the TCR CDR3, a first-round RT-PCR used the HTBI primer set. MiXCR was run by TCRdb on the multiplex PCR reads, yielding one entry per CDR3 protein. The data show under 550,000 distinct CDR3 sequences, approximately 15% seen once.

The specimen was blood. This clonotype was obtained from a woman between 18 and 29 years old with Graves' hyperthyroidism. The J gene is TRBJ1-1, the V gene TRBV7-9; a weak D match, TRBD1 (5 bases). The CDR3 loop reads CASGLRGDSESFF. As DNA, the CDR3 is TGTGCCAGCGGCTTAAGAGGAGACAGCGAATCTTTCTTT.